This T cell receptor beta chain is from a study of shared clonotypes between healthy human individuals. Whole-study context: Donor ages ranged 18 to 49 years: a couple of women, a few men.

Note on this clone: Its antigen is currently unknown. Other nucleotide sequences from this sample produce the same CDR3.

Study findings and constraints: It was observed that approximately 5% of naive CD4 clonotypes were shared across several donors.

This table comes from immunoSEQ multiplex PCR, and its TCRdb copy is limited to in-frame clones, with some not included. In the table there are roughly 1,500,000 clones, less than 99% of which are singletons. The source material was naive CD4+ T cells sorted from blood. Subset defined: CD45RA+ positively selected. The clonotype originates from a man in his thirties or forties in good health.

CDR3 in amino acids: CASSPSGINQPQHF. CDR3 DNA: TGTGCCAGCTCACCATCCGGGATAAATCAGCCCCAGCATTTT. J is TRBJ1-5 and V is TRBV18; D gene ambiguous. Germline V gene sequence: CDR1 KGHSH, CDR2 LQKENI. The germline V and J ends were trimmed by 2 bases and 4 bases, with 9 bases remaining between them. The CDR3 has 14 amino acids. The complete variable domain, with remaining parts taken from reference TRBV18 and TRBJ1-5, reads NAGVMQNPRHLVRRRGQEARLRCSPMKGHSHVYWYRQLPEEGLKFMVYLQKENIIDESGMPKERFSAEFPKEGPSILRIQQVVRGDSAAYFCASSPSGINQPQHFGDGTRLSIL.